These T cell receptor beta chains were read from a single sample in a study of cytomegalovirus exposure and HLA in healthy donors. Data came from immunoSEQ multiplex PCR; TCRdb stores just in-frame clones and leaves some out. The sample records approximately 94,000 clones, about 80% being singletons. Source material: PBMCs. The source is a man under 40 in good health and CMV-seropositive. CDR3s include the opening cysteine and the closing phenylalanine or tryptophan. D genes are given only for firm matches. The listing skips clone size in some rows; elsewhere it reads once, few, many or a size class.

J gene,V gene,clone size,D gene,CDR3 DNA,CDR3 protein
TRBJ1-1,TRBV28,few,-,TGTGCCAGCAGTTCGCCAGATGTGAACACTGAAGCTTTCTTT,CASSSPDVNTEAFF
TRBJ2-2,TRBV2,-,-,TGTGCCAGCAGTGGCACCGGACAGAGGAACACCGGGGAGTTGTTTTTT,CASSGTGQRNTGELFF
TRBJ2-1,TRBV7-2,-,TRBD2,TGTGCCAGCAGCCCTTCGAGCGGGAACAGTGAGCAGTTCTTC,CASSPSSGNSEQFF
TRBJ1-2,TRBV29-1,-,-,TGCAGCGCCTCCCCCGGACAGACGGGAGGCTACACCTTC,CSASPGQTGGYTF
TRBJ2-1,TRBV7-2,few,TRBD2,TGTGCCAGCAGCTTACTGTGGAGCGGGAGGGCCTATAGTGAGCAGTTCTTC,CASSLLWSGRAYSEQFF
TRBJ2-7,TRBV18,-,TRBD2,TGTGCCAGCTCACCAGTCCTCAGCGGGACCGGATCCTACGAGCAGTACTTC,CASSPVLSGTGSYEQYF
TRBJ2-1,TRBV5-1,-,-,TGCGCCAGCAGCGGCACGGGCTCCTACAATGAGCAGTTCTTC,CASSGTGSYNEQFF
TRBJ2-1,TRBV5-1,-,TRBD2,TGCGCCAGCAGCCACGGGACTAGTAATAGCAATGAGCAGTTCTTC,CASSHGTSNSNEQFF
TRBJ1-2,TRBV19,once,-,TGTGCCAGTAGTCCCGGGGGGGTTGTCTATGGCTACACCTTC,CASSPGGVVYGYTF
TRBJ2-2,TRBV5-1,-,TRBD2,TGCGCCAGCAGCTGGGGACTAGCGAACACCGGGGAGCTGTTTTTT,CASSWGLANTGELFF
TRBJ2-2,TRBV7-3,few,-,TGTGCCAGCAGCTTGAGCCGTTCCACCGGGGAGCTGTTTTTT,CASSLSRSTGELFF
TRBJ2-5,TRBV4-2,-,-,TGTGCCAGCAGCCACCTAATGGAGACCCAGTACTTC,CASSHLMETQYF
TRBJ2-5,TRBV7-3,-,TRBD2,TGTGCCAGCAGCCCATACAGCGGGAGAGGGGAGACCCAGTACTTC,CASSPYSGRGETQYF
TRBJ1-2,TRBV7-3,-,-,TGTGCCAGCAGCTTAAAGGCAGGGGCTAACTATGGCTACACCTTC,CASSLKAGANYGYTF
TRBJ1-4,TRBV5-1,few,-,TGCGCCAGCAGCCGCGGGGTCGGGGATGAAAAACTGTTTTTT,CASSRGVGDEKLFF
TRBJ2-7,TRBV7-9,once,TRBD2,TGTGCCAGCAGTTTAGGACTAGCGGGAGACGAGCAGTACTTC,CASSLGLAGDEQYF
TRBJ1-1,TRBV9,-,-,TGTGCCAGCAGCGTACATTGGAACACTGAAGCTTTCTTT,CASSVHWNTEAFF
TRBJ2-2,TRBV2,-,-,TGTGCCAGCAGTGCCAGGGGCGTTAACACCGGGGAGCTGTTTTTT,CASSARGVNTGELFF
TRBJ2-7,TRBV18,-,TRBD1,TGTGCCAGCTCCCAGGGGGTTAGCTCCTACGAGCAGTACTTC,CASSQGVSSYEQYF
TRBJ1-3,TRBV6-5,-,-,TGTGCCAGCAGTAACCGGAGAGGCCCTGGAAACACCATATATTTT,CASSNRRGPGNTIYF
TRBJ1-2,TRBV10-2,-,TRBD1,TGCGCCAGCGGGGGGCTGCCGCAGGGGGGCTTTAATGGCTACACCTTC,CASGGLPQGGFNGYTF
TRBJ1-1,TRBV7-9,-,-,TGTGCCAGCAGCCAAAACAGGGAGAAAGCTTTCTTT,CASSQNREKAFF
TRBJ2-1,TRBV12-5,once,-,TGTGCTAGTGGTTTGGTACTCGGGGGGCCGGCGGGTGAGCAGTTCTTC,CASGLVLGGPAGEQFF
TRBJ1-5,TRBV6-5,-,-,TGTGCCAGCAGGGCGGGGAGGGAGCCCCAGCATTTT,CASRAGREPQHF
TRBJ1-1,TRBV19,-,TRBD1,TGTGCCGCAGGACAGGGGGCTGTGGGCACTGAAGCTTTCTTT,CAAGQGAVGTEAFF
TRBJ1-4,TRBV28,-,-,TGTGCCAGCAACCCGTCTATTGGACAGTTCGGCGAAAAACTGTTTTTT,CASNPSIGQFGEKLFF
TRBJ2-2,TRBV30,-,-,TGTGCCTGGAGCAGGTCGGGAGTGGCCGGGGAGCTGTTTTTT,CAWSRSGVAGELFF
TRBJ2-1,TRBV6-5,-,TRBD2,TGTGCCAGCAGCAGGCTAGCGGCCTACAATGAGCAGTTCTTC,CASSRLAAYNEQFF
TRBJ1-1,TRBV5-1,-,-,TGCGCCAGCAGCCCAGAGGGGGTCTGGGAAGCTTTCTTT,CASSPEGVWEAFF
TRBJ1-2,TRBV5-4,-,-,TGTGCCAGCAGCCCTGACAGCCGGGACTATGGCTACACCTTC,CASSPDSRDYGYTF
TRBJ2-1,TRBV19,-,-,TGTGCCAGTAGTATGACAGGGAGGAATGAGCAGTTCTTC,CASSMTGRNEQFF
TRBJ1-3,TRBV10-2,few,-,TGCGCCAGCAGGCGCGGTCCCCGAGTGGGAAACACCATATATTTT,CASRRGPRVGNTIYF
TRBJ1-4,TRBV5-1,few,-,TGCGCCAGCAGCTCCCGACCAGGGGCAGATGAAAAACTGTTTTTT,CASSSRPGADEKLFF
TRBJ2-7,TRBV4-2,-,-,TGTGCCAGCAGCCAGACAGGTAACCCCTACGAGCAGTACTTC,CASSQTGNPYEQYF
TRBJ2-1,TRBV30,-,-,TGTGCTTATATTAACCGGGGGTCCCGATACAATGAGCAGTTCTTC,CAYINRGSRYNEQFF
TRBJ2-1,TRBV6-5,few,TRBD2,TGTGCCAGCAGCCTTACTAGCGATGGGGTTAATGAGCAGTTCTTC,CASSLTSDGVNEQFF
TRBJ2-3,TRBV28,-,TRBD2,TGTGCCAGCAGTGTCAGCGGGAGTATCGATACGCAGTATTTT,CASSVSGSIDTQYF
TRBJ1-5,TRBV6-1,-,TRBD1,TGTGCCAGCATTGGGCAGGGGGGTTTCGGTCAGCCCCAGCATTTT,CASIGQGGFGQPQHF
TRBJ2-5,TRBV5-4,-,TRBD2,TGTGCCAGCTCATCTCTAGCGGGGGGGCCAGAGACCCAGTACTTC,CASSSLAGGPETQYF
TRBJ1-1,TRBV15,-,TRBD1,TGTGCCACCAGTACTTCCCGACAGGGATCCTCCTTT,CATSTSRQGSSF
TRBJ2-5,TRBV27,once,TRBD1,TGTGCCAGCAGTTTATTAACAGGGGGAGAGACCCAGTACTTC,CASSLLTGGETQYF
TRBJ1-1,TRBV7-9,-,-,TGTGCCGGCAGCTTAGCGGCGTCTCAGGGGGAAGCTTTCTTT,CAGSLAASQGEAFF
TRBJ2-1,TRBV6-4,-,-,TGTGCCAGCAGTAGGGACAATCACAATGAGCAGTTCTTC,CASSRDNHNEQFF
TRBJ2-2,TRBV7-2,-,-,TGTGCCAGCAAACAGGGCAGGAACACCGGGGAGCTGTTTTTT,CASKQGRNTGELFF
TRBJ1-2,TRBV7-2,few,-,TGTGCCAGCAGCTTATGGGGCAGTCATGGCTACACCTTC,CASSLWGSHGYTF
TRBJ1-1,TRBV18,-,-,TGTGCCAGCTCTCCCGGAGGGGTTGAAGCTTTCTTT,CASSPGGVEAFF
TRBJ2-2,TRBV5-4,-,TRBD2,TGTGCCAGCAGCTTCCGGACTAGGAACACCGGGGAGCTGTTTTTT,CASSFRTRNTGELFF
TRBJ2-2,TRBV7-3,-,-,TGTGCCAGCAGGGGGCCCAACACCGGGGAGCTGTTTTTT,CASRGPNTGELFF
TRBJ2-1,TRBV27,-,TRBD2,TGTGCCAGCAGTTCCCCTAGCGGGAGGGCCAATGAGCAGTTCTTC,CASSSPSGRANEQFF
TRBJ1-5,TRBV6-1,-,-,TGTGCCAGCAGTGAAGCCTATAGCAATCAGCCCCAGCATTTT,CASSEAYSNQPQHF
TRBJ1-5,TRBV2,-,TRBD1,TGTGCCAGCGGGGACAGGGGCAATCAGCCCCAGCATTTT,CASGDRGNQPQHF
TRBJ2-5,TRBV15,few,-,TGTGCCACCAGCAGAGATGGGAGGAGCTTACGGACCCAGTACTTC,CATSRDGRSLRTQYF
TRBJ2-7,TRBV7-6,-,-,TGTGCCAGCAGCACGGGACTTCTCTACGAGCAGTACTTC,CASSTGLLYEQYF
TRBJ1-2,TRBV7-3,few,TRBD1,TGTGCCAGCAGCTTAAACCAGGGGGCATATGGCTACACCTTC,CASSLNQGAYGYTF
TRBJ1-5,TRBV19,few,TRBD1,TGTGCCAGTAGTTTAATCGGGACAGACACGGGAAGCAATCAGCCCCAGCATTTT,CASSLIGTDTGSNQPQHF
TRBJ1-5,TRBV25-1,-,-,TGTGCCAGCAGTGAATCGGGTGGCCTCGGTCAGCCCCAGCATTTT,CASSESGGLGQPQHF
TRBJ2-4,TRBV28,-,TRBD2,TGTGCCAGCACTACCCCCCGCGGGAGGGCCTTCGCCAAAAACATTCAGTACTTC,CASTTPRGRAFAKNIQYF
TRBJ1-6,TRBV28,-,TRBD1,TGTGCCAGCAGTGACCTCAGGGGGAACGTCAATTCACCCCTCCACTTT,CASSDLRGNVNSPLHF
TRBJ2-3,TRBV2,-,TRBD2,TGTGCCAGCAGGGGGACTAGCGGGGGACCCAAGGATACGCAGTATTTT,CASRGTSGGPKDTQYF
TRBJ2-7,TRBV4-3,-,TRBD2,TGCGCCAGCAGCCAAGATCGGGCGGGAGGACCCTACGAGCAGTACTTC,CASSQDRAGGPYEQYF